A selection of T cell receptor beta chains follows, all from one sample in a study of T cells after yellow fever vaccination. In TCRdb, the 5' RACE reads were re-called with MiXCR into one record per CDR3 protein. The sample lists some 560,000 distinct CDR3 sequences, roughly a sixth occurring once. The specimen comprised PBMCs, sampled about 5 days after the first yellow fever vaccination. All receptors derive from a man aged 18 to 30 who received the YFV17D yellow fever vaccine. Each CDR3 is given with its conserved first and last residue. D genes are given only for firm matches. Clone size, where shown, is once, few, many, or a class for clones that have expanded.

CDR3 protein: CASSPVAGNQETQYF
CDR3 DNA: TGTGCCAGCTCACCTGTAGCGGGCAATCAAGAGACCCAGTACTTC
D gene: TRBD2
V gene: TRBV18
J gene: TRBJ2-5
clone size: NA

CDR3 protein: CASTFTDGIFTYHSPLHF
CDR3 DNA: TGTGCCAGCACCTTCACGGACGGAATATTCACCTATCATTCACCCCTCCACTTT
D gene: NA
V gene: TRBV28
J gene: TRBJ1-6
clone size: NA

CDR3 protein: CASSLEGSPSGEQFF
CDR3 DNA: TGTGCTAGCAGCTTAGAGGGGTCCCCCAGCGGTGAGCAGTTCTTC
D gene: NA
V gene: TRBV7-7
J gene: TRBJ2-1
clone size: NA

CDR3 protein: CATNPGQGLNEQFF
CDR3 DNA: TGTGCCACCAACCCGGGACAGGGGCTAAATGAGCAGTTCTTC
D gene: TRBD1
V gene: TRBV7-8
J gene: TRBJ2-1
clone size: few

CDR3 protein: CASSLGQGRWEQFF
CDR3 DNA: TGTGCCAGCAGTTTGGGACAGGGGAGGTGGGAGCAGTTCTTC
D gene: TRBD1
V gene: TRBV28
J gene: TRBJ2-1
clone size: NA

CDR3 protein: CASSYSMGTGNTIYF
CDR3 DNA: TGTGCCAGCAGTTACTCAATGGGTACTGGAAACACCATATATTTT
D gene: NA
V gene: TRBV6-5
J gene: TRBJ1-3
clone size: few

CDR3 protein: CASRPRDRPRSYEQYF
CDR3 DNA: TGTGCCAGCAGACCTCGGGACAGGCCCAGATCCTACGAGCAGTACTTC
D gene: TRBD1
V gene: TRBV6-2/TRBV6-3
J gene: TRBJ2-7
clone size: few

CDR3 protein: CASSLGVWDEQFF
CDR3 DNA: TGTGCCAGCAGCTTGGGGGTATGGGATGAGCAGTTCTTC
D gene: NA
V gene: TRBV7-9
J gene: TRBJ2-1
clone size: few

CDR3 protein: CASSPRTSGGVTDTQYF
CDR3 DNA: TGTGCCAGCAGCCCGCGGACTAGCGGGGGGGTCACAGATACGCAGTATTTT
D gene: TRBD2
V gene: TRBV7-8
J gene: TRBJ2-3
clone size: NA

CDR3 protein: CASSPVGGLTYNEQFF
CDR3 DNA: TGCGCCAGCAGCCCAGTGGGGGGACTTACCTACAATGAGCAGTTCTTC
D gene: NA
V gene: TRBV5-1
J gene: TRBJ2-1
clone size: NA

CDR3 protein: CASSQDSGSAVIYNEQFF
CDR3 DNA: TGTGCCAGCAGCCAAGATTCGGGGTCCGCCGTTATCTACAATGAGCAGTTCTTC
D gene: NA
V gene: TRBV14
J gene: TRBJ2-1
clone size: few

CDR3 protein: CASSPDTYLNTEAFF
CDR3 DNA: TGCGCCAGCAGCCCAGACACCTACTTGAACACTGAAGCTTTCTTT
D gene: NA
V gene: TRBV4-3
J gene: TRBJ1-1
clone size: few

CDR3 protein: CASSLGVGRGREQFF
CDR3 DNA: TGTGCCAGCAGCTTGGGGGTCGGCAGGGGTCGAGAGCAGTTCTTC
D gene: NA
V gene: TRBV7-8
J gene: TRBJ2-1
clone size: NA

CDR3 protein: CASSQRRTGGWEQFF
CDR3 DNA: TGCGCCAGCAGTCAACGGAGGACAGGGGGCTGGGAGCAGTTCTTC
D gene: TRBD1
V gene: TRBV23-1
J gene: TRBJ2-1
clone size: few

CDR3 protein: CASSQLRLTRSYGYTF
CDR3 DNA: TGCGCCAGCAGCCAACTAAGACTTACCCGGTCCTATGGCTACACCTTC
D gene: NA
V gene: TRBV4-3
J gene: TRBJ1-2
clone size: NA

CDR3 protein: CASSYLRGQRAVDTGELFF
CDR3 DNA: TGTGCCAGCAGTTACCTCAGGGGGCAGAGGGCAGTAGACACCGGGGAGCTGTTTTTT
D gene: TRBD1
V gene: TRBV6-5
J gene: TRBJ2-2
clone size: few

CDR3 protein: CASNMNNEQFF
CDR3 DNA: TGTGCCAGTAACATGAACAATGAGCAGTTCTTC
D gene: NA
V gene: TRBV7-7
J gene: TRBJ2-1
clone size: NA

CDR3 protein: CSASFLTTSGAHNEQFF
CDR3 DNA: TGCAGTGCTTCCTTCCTAACCACTAGCGGGGCGCACAATGAGCAGTTCTTC
D gene: TRBD2
V gene: TRBV20-1
J gene: TRBJ2-1
clone size: NA

CDR3 protein: CASSLFSGNEQFF
CDR3 DNA: TGTGCCAGCAGTTTATTTTCGGGAAATGAGCAGTTCTTC
D gene: NA
V gene: TRBV12-3/TRBV12-4
J gene: TRBJ2-1
clone size: few

CDR3 protein: CASSTRGGTEQFF
CDR3 DNA: TGTGCCAGCAGCACCCGGGGGGGCACTGAGCAGTTCTTC
D gene: TRBD2
V gene: TRBV7-9
J gene: TRBJ2-1
clone size: few

CDR3 protein: CASSFNTNQPQHF
CDR3 DNA: TGTGCCAGCAGCTTTAACACTAATCAGCCCCAGCATTTT
D gene: NA
V gene: TRBV7-6
J gene: TRBJ1-5
clone size: few

CDR3 protein: CASRLTEATNEKLFF
CDR3 DNA: TGTGCCAGCAGGCTCACGGAAGCAACTAATGAAAAACTGTTTTTT
D gene: NA
V gene: TRBV7-9
J gene: TRBJ1-4
clone size: NA

CDR3 protein: CASSLVRGGTDTQYF
CDR3 DNA: TGTGCCAGCAGCTTAGTTCGCGGGGGCACAGATACGCAGTATTTT
D gene: NA
V gene: TRBV7-8
J gene: TRBJ2-3
clone size: many

CDR3 protein: CASSPGLATSNTGELFF
CDR3 DNA: TGTGCCAGCAGCCCGGGACTAGCGACTTCGAACACCGGGGAGCTGTTTTTT
D gene: TRBD2
V gene: TRBV12-3/TRBV12-4
J gene: TRBJ2-2
clone size: few

CDR3 protein: CASSLPGTAPNANEKLFF
CDR3 DNA: TGTGCCAGCAGTTTACCCGGGACAGCTCCCAATGCTAATGAAAAACTGTTTTTT
D gene: TRBD1
V gene: TRBV28
J gene: TRBJ1-4
clone size: many

CDR3 protein: CASSRDRASDTQYF
CDR3 DNA: TGCGCCAGCAGCCGGGACAGGGCCTCAGATACGCAGTATTTT
D gene: TRBD1
V gene: TRBV5-1
J gene: TRBJ2-3
clone size: few

CDR3 protein: CATSDGTGNNEQFF
CDR3 DNA: TGTGCCACCAGTGATGGGACCGGGAACAATGAGCAGTTCTTC
D gene: NA
V gene: TRBV24-1
J gene: TRBJ2-1
clone size: few

CDR3 protein: CASSYVNQPQHF
CDR3 DNA: TGTGCCAGCAGCTACGTAAATCAGCCCCAGCATTTT
D gene: NA
V gene: TRBV7-2
J gene: TRBJ1-5
clone size: NA

CDR3 protein: CSARVPGRIETQYF
CDR3 DNA: TGCAGTGCTCGCGTCCCCGGGAGGATAGAGACCCAGTACTTC
D gene: TRBD2
V gene: TRBV20-1
J gene: TRBJ2-5
clone size: few

CDR3 protein: CASSSFGANYGYTF
CDR3 DNA: TGTGCCAGCAGCTCATTCGGGGCTAACTATGGCTACACCTTC
D gene: NA
V gene: TRBV5-4
J gene: TRBJ1-2
clone size: NA

CDR3 protein: CSARDLGDSTLNYGYTF
CDR3 DNA: TGCAGTGCTAGAGATCTCGGGGATTCAACCCTTAACTATGGCTACACCTTC
D gene: NA
V gene: TRBV20-1
J gene: TRBJ1-2
clone size: few

CDR3 protein: CASSYLVNEKLFF
CDR3 DNA: TGTGCCAGCAGTTATCTCGTAAATGAAAAACTGTTTTTT
D gene: NA
V gene: TRBV6-5
J gene: TRBJ1-4
clone size: few

CDR3 protein: CASSQGIAGGSSSYEQYF
CDR3 DNA: TGCGCCAGCAGCCAAGGGATAGCGGGGGGCTCGAGCTCCTACGAGCAGTACTTC
D gene: TRBD2
V gene: TRBV4-3
J gene: TRBJ2-7
clone size: few

CDR3 protein: CASSRYGLNKADTQYF
CDR3 DNA: TGTGCCAGCAGCCGATATGGACTGAATAAGGCAGATACGCAGTATTTT
D gene: NA
V gene: TRBV11-2
J gene: TRBJ2-3
clone size: NA

CDR3 protein: CASNRSGGRNTGELFF
CDR3 DNA: TGTGCCAGCAACCGTAGCGGGGGGCGGAACACCGGGGAGCTGTTTTTT
D gene: TRBD2
V gene: TRBV6-2/TRBV6-3
J gene: TRBJ2-2
clone size: NA

CDR3 protein: CASSGDSFYETQYF
CDR3 DNA: TGTGCCAGCAGTGGGGACAGCTTTTACGAGACCCAGTACTTC
D gene: TRBD1
V gene: TRBV12-3/TRBV12-4
J gene: TRBJ2-5
clone size: many

CDR3 protein: CATSDTNEAFF
CDR3 DNA: TGTGCCACCTCGGACACTAACGAAGCTTTCTTT
D gene: NA
V gene: TRBV24-1
J gene: TRBJ1-1
clone size: NA

CDR3 protein: CASSLYSYPGLAGEETQYF
CDR3 DNA: TGCGCCAGCAGCCTTTATTCGTACCCGGGACTAGCGGGGGAAGAGACCCAGTACTTC
D gene: TRBD2
V gene: TRBV4-3
J gene: TRBJ2-5
clone size: few

CDR3 protein: CASSHSQAPSNTEAFF
CDR3 DNA: TGTGCCAGCTCCCATAGCCAAGCACCATCGAACACTGAAGCTTTCTTT
D gene: NA
V gene: TRBV18
J gene: TRBJ1-1
clone size: NA

CDR3 protein: CASSADSAYNEQFF
CDR3 DNA: TGTGCCAGCAGCGCCGATAGCGCCTACAATGAGCAGTTCTTC
D gene: NA
V gene: TRBV7-6
J gene: TRBJ2-1
clone size: NA

CDR3 protein: CASRENVPGELFF
CDR3 DNA: TGTGCCAGCAGGGAAAACGTCCCCGGGGAGCTGTTTTTT
D gene: NA
V gene: TRBV7-8
J gene: TRBJ2-2
clone size: few

CDR3 protein: CASSQDKTGIGTGELFF
CDR3 DNA: TGCGCCAGCAGCCAAGATAAGACAGGGATTGGGACCGGGGAGCTGTTTTTT
D gene: TRBD1
V gene: TRBV5-1
J gene: TRBJ2-2
clone size: NA

CDR3 protein: CASGRQGIYTGELCF
CDR3 DNA: TGTGCCAGCGGTCGACAAGGGATATACACCGGGGAGCTGTGTTTT
D gene: NA
V gene: TRBV12-3/TRBV12-4
J gene: TRBJ2-2
clone size: NA